Listed below are T cell receptor beta chains from one sample, sequenced in a study of control samples from healthy donors and cancer patients. The repertoire was sequenced with immunoSEQ multiplex PCR; TCRdb's copy has only in-frame clones and lacks some. The table includes roughly 90,000 clones, 93% detected once. Material for sequencing was blood. The receptors come from a woman in her twenties or thirties in good health. Each CDR3 is given with its conserved first and last residue. D genes are given only for firm matches. Rows may omit the clone size; those that give it use once, few, many or a size class.

v_call	d_call	j_call	clone_size	cdr3_length	cdr3_aa	cdr3_nt
TRBV3-1/TRBV3-2	TRBD2	TRBJ2-5	once	17	CASSQDVFGLGEETQYF	TGTGCCAGCAGCCAAGACGTGTTCGGACTAGGGGAGGAGACCCAGTACTTC
TRBV27	TRBD1	TRBJ2-7	.	18	CASSLSVKIRGLIYEQYF	TGTGCCAGCAGTTTATCCGTTAAGATCAGGGGGCTTATTTACGAGCAGTACTTC
TRBV11-3	.	TRBJ1-5	.	15	CASSLDGAANQPQHF	TGTGCCAGCAGCTTAGATGGTGCGGCGAATCAGCCCCAGCATTTT
TRBV9	TRBD2	TRBJ2-2	.	15	CASSVGGRNTGELFF	TGTGCCAGCAGCGTAGGCGGGAGGAACACCGGGGAGCTGTTTTTT
TRBV5-1	TRBD2	TRBJ2-5	.	16	CASSLGAGLATETQYF	TGCGCCAGCAGCTTGGGAGCGGGACTAGCGACGGAGACCCAGTACTTC
TRBV19	.	TRBJ2-2	.	16	CASTTEQGEVTGELFF	TGTGCCAGTACGACTGAACAGGGAGAGGTAACCGGGGAGCTGTTTTTT
TRBV4-2	.	TRBJ1-6	.	17	CASSQQGAGGKNSPLHF	TGTGCCAGCAGCCAACAAGGCGCTGGGGGGAAGAATTCACCCCTCCACTTT
TRBV20-1	.	TRBJ2-2	.	14	CSASQGGDTGELFF	TGCAGTGCTAGTCAGGGGGGGGACACCGGGGAGCTGTTTTTT
TRBV19	TRBD1	TRBJ1-2	.	16	CASSNSGTAGLYGYTF	TGTGCCAGTAGTAACTCCGGGACAGCAGGACTCTATGGCTACACCTTC
TRBV4-1	.	TRBJ1-4	.	12	CASSQEGGKLFF	TGCGCCAGCAGCCAAGAGGGGGGAAAACTGTTTTTT
TRBV2	TRBD1	TRBJ1-1	.	14	CASSAGQMNTEAFF	TGTGCCAGCAGCGCGGGACAGATGAACACTGAAGCTTTCTTT
TRBV10-3	TRBD2	TRBJ2-1	.	17	CATRTSGGRSSYNEQFF	TGTGCCACTAGGACTAGCGGGGGGCGATCCTCCTACAATGAGCAGTTCTTC
TRBV7-9	TRBD2	TRBJ2-7	.	12	CASSPGGYEQYF	TGTGCCAGCAGCCCCGGGGGGTACGAGCAGTACTTC
TRBV28	.	TRBJ1-6	.	15	CASNLPGPHNSPFHF	TGTGCCAGCAACCTACCGGGTCCACATAATTCACCCTTCCACTTT
TRBV21-1	.	TRBJ2-3	few	14	CASSTSGRADTQYF	TGTGCCAGCAGCACTAGCGGGAGGGCAGATACGCAGTATTTT
TRBV19	.	TRBJ1-5	.	15	CASTQHPWGNQPQHF	TGTGCCAGTACTCAACATCCTTGGGGCAATCAGCCCCAGCATTTT
TRBV5-6	TRBD1	TRBJ1-6	.	17	CASSLDRDRGKESPLHF	TGTGCCAGCAGCTTGGACCGGGACAGGGGAAAGGAATCACCCCTCCACTTT
TRBV29-1	.	TRBJ1-2	.	14	CSVVGLGVADGYTF	TGCAGCGTTGTGGGTTTGGGGGTTGCGGATGGCTACACCTTC
TRBV5-1	TRBD1	TRBJ1-2	.	15	CASSLDSGTGGGYTF	TGCGCCAGCAGCTTGGACTCCGGGACAGGCGGTGGCTACACCTTC
TRBV2	.	TRBJ1-6	.	16	CASSSPRGRADSPLHF	TGTGCCAGCAGTTCCCCCCGGGGCCGGGCCGATTCACCCCTCCACTTT
TRBV4-1	.	TRBJ1-1	once	15	CASSQDLGRNTEAFF	TGCGCCAGCAGCCAAGATTTGGGGAGGAACACTGAAGCTTTCTTT
TRBV15	.	TRBJ1-1	.	15	CATSRDGQMNTEAFF	TGTGCCACCAGCAGAGATGGACAGATGAACACTGAAGCTTTCTTT
TRBV12-3/TRBV12-4	.	TRBJ1-5	.	13	CASSLVVDQPQHF	TGTGCCAGCAGTTTAGTGGTTGATCAGCCCCAGCATTTT
TRBV4-1	.	TRBJ2-6	.	20	CASSQDWGARLLSGANVLTF	TGCGCCAGCAGCCAAGATTGGGGGGCACGACTCTTATCTGGGGCCAACGTCCTGACTTTC
TRBV5-6	TRBD1	TRBJ2-7	once	14	CASSLEDRTYEQYF	TGTGCCAGCAGCTTAGAGGACAGGACCTACGAGCAGTACTTC
TRBV6-5	.	TRBJ1-4	.	14	CASSNTGRGEKLFF	TGTGCCAGCAGCAACACAGGGAGAGGTGAAAAACTGTTTTTT
TRBV5-1	TRBD1	TRBJ2-1	.	14	CASSRQGIGNEQFF	TGCGCCAGCAGTCGACAGGGTATCGGGAATGAGCAGTTCTTC
TRBV7-9	.	TRBJ2-1	.	17	CASSLRREEDNSNEQFF	TGTGCCAGCAGCTTAAGACGAGAAGAAGACAACAGCAATGAGCAGTTCTTC
TRBV6-5	.	TRBJ1-1	once	14	CASSYSGRNTEAFF	TGTGCCAGCAGTTACTCCGGTCGGAACACTGAAGCTTTCTTT
TRBV13	TRBD2	TRBJ2-1	.	15	CASSLGRGVSNEQFF	TGTGCCAGCAGCTTAGGACGGGGGGTTAGCAATGAGCAGTTCTTC
TRBV28	TRBD1	TRBJ2-7	.	14	CASSLRDREYEQYF	TGTGCCAGCAGTTTAAGGGACAGGGAGTACGAGCAGTACTTC
TRBV7-6	.	TRBJ2-1	.	15	CASSHREGLYNEQFF	TGTGCCAGCAGCCACAGGGAGGGCCTGTACAATGAGCAGTTCTTC
TRBV6-5	TRBD1	TRBJ1-1	.	14	CASSLEGALSEAFF	TGTGCCAGCAGTTTAGAGGGGGCGTTATCTGAAGCTTTCTTT
TRBV6-5	.	TRBJ1-2	.	14	CASRPPGFGYGYTF	TGTGCCAGCAGGCCCCCGGGTTTCGGCTATGGCTACACCTTC
TRBV3-1/TRBV3-2	.	TRBJ2-7	.	13	CASTIAGGYEQYF	TGTGCCAGCACCATAGCTGGGGGTTACGAGCAGTACTTC
TRBV15	TRBD2	TRBJ2-7	.	18	CATSSPNVGGGRSYEQYF	TGTGCCACCAGCAGCCCCAACGTTGGGGGGGGACGGTCCTACGAGCAGTACTTC
TRBV3-1/TRBV3-2	.	TRBJ1-2	.	13	CASSQPKGYGYTF	TGTGCCAGCAGCCAACCCAAGGGATATGGCTACACCTTC
TRBV6-5	TRBD2	TRBJ2-3	.	14	CASTVGGRPDTQYF	TGTGCCAGCACCGTGGGCGGGAGGCCAGATACGCAGTATTTT
TRBV7-3	.	TRBJ2-1	.	14	CASSLSREYNEQFF	TGTGCCAGCAGCTTAAGCAGGGAATACAATGAGCAGTTCTTC
TRBV27	.	TRBJ1-5	.	14	CASSLLGDNQPQHF	TGTGCCAGCAGTTTATTGGGGGATAATCAGCCCCAGCATTTT